A single sample is the source of the 9 T cell receptor beta chains below, sequenced in a study of blood T cell repertoires in COVID-19. Assay used: immunoSEQ multiplex PCR; TCRdb lists only in-frame clones, some missing. The sample has about 170,000 clones; roughly 86% are singletons. The sequencing sample was made of peripheral blood. Source of these receptors: a man between 70 and 80 years old with acute or convalescent COVID-19.

This chain connects TRBV15 to TRBJ2-5; D perhaps matches TRBD1 (6 bases). CDR1 is LNHNV, CDR2 YYDKDF, per germline (reference sequence). The ends were cut back, 1 base at V and 3 bases at J, with 12 bases in the middle. CDR3 length equals 15 residues. The CDR3: CATSRGQGMEETQYF. The CDR3 bases are TGTGCCACCAGCAGAGGTCAGGGGATGGAAGAGACCCAGTACTTC.

This chain connects TRBV28 to TRBJ2-7; D not resolved. The length of the CDR3 is 12 residues. Germline-derived CDR1 and CDR2 are MDHEN and SYDVKM. Deletions cut 5 bases from V and 4 bases from J, with 9 bases between. The CDR3 reads CASSGDGYEQYF. In nucleotides, the CDR3 is TGTGCCAGCAGTGGAGACGGTTACGAGCAGTACTTC.

Here the CDR3 reads CASSEQGARGYTF. CDR3 coding DNA: TGTGCCAGCAGTGAACAGGGGGCTCGCGGCTACACCTTC. V usage is TRBV9 and J usage is TRBJ1-2, with TRBD1 matching over 9 bases. Per germline, CDR1 SGDLS and CDR2 YYNGEE. V shed 5 bases and J 8 bases; nucleotides not matched to a gene: 7. The CDR3 contains 13 residues. Supplemented by reference TRBV9 and TRBJ1-2, the full variable domain reads DSGVTQTPKHLITATGQRVTLRCSPRSGDLSVYWYQQSLDQGLQFLIQYYNGEERAKGNILERFSAQQFPDLHSELNLSSLELGDSALYFCASSEQGARGYTFGSGTRLTVV.

The chain couples TRBV5-6 to TRBJ1-6; 8 positions match TRBD1. J lost 9 bases, V lost 0 bases, and 5 bases had no gene match. Per the germline V gene, CDR1 is SGHDT and CDR2 is YYEEEE. The CDR3 spans 15 residues. The CDR3 spells CASSLEDREGSPLHF. CDR3 DNA sequence: TGTGCCAGCAGCTTGGAGGACAGGGAGGGTTCACCCCTCCACTTT.

This sequence joins TRBV3-1 (or the pseudogene TRBV3-2) and TRBJ1-5, with D hard to call. Trimming took off 2 bases at V and 4 bases at J, with 6 bases between the two ends. This CDR3 contains 13 residues. The germline gives CDR1 LGHDT, CDR2 YNNKEL (reference sequence). The CDR3 nucleotides read TGTGCCAGCAGCCAATTCCTTAATCAGCCCCAGCATTTT. This encodes CASSQFLNQPQHF.

This chain links TRBV5-1 with TRBJ2-5, with TRBD2 matching 15 bases. J gave up 4 bases and V 4 bases, and 5 bases lay outside the gene matches. The CDR3 is 16 residues long. Germline V gives CDR1 SGHRS, CDR2 YFSETQ. This CDR3 reads CASSLGLAGGIETQYF. Written as DNA, the CDR3 is TGCGCCAGCAGCCTGGGACTAGCGGGAGGTATAGAGACCCAGTACTTC.

The rearrangement joins TRBV5-6 to TRBJ2-1; TRBD2 is a possible D gene (6 bases). CDR1 is SGHDT and CDR2 is YYEEEE in the germline V gene. V lost 0 bases, J lost 7 bases, and 20 bases lay in between. The length of the CDR3 is 17 residues. In nucleotides, the CDR3 is TGTGCCAGCAGCTTGGTTCTATGGGGGGACCGAAAGAATGAGCAGTTCTTC. It translates to CASSLVLWGDRKNEQFF.

The rearrangement uses TRBV2 and TRBJ2-5; D is perhaps TRBD1 (6 bases). The CDR3 spans 15 residues. Trimming shortened V by 0 bases and J by 2 bases, and 10 bases separated the two germline ends. Germline CDR1 and CDR2: SNHLY and FYNNEI. The CDR3 loop reads CASSEAQGWQETQYF. The CDR3 DNA is TGTGCCAGCAGTGAAGCCCAGGGGTGGCAAGAGACCCAGTACTTC.

The gene calls are TRBV11-2 and TRBJ2-3; the D gene is possibly TRBD2 (6 bases). Germline values: CDR1 SGHAT, CDR2 FQNNGV. The CDR3 runs 19 residues. V was trimmed by 1 base and J by 0 bases, leaving 20 bases between them. The CDR3 region is CASSLGWGIQRVSTDTQYF. CDR3 sequence (DNA): TGTGCCAGCAGCTTAGGTTGGGGAATCCAGCGGGTGAGCACAGATACGCAGTATTTT.